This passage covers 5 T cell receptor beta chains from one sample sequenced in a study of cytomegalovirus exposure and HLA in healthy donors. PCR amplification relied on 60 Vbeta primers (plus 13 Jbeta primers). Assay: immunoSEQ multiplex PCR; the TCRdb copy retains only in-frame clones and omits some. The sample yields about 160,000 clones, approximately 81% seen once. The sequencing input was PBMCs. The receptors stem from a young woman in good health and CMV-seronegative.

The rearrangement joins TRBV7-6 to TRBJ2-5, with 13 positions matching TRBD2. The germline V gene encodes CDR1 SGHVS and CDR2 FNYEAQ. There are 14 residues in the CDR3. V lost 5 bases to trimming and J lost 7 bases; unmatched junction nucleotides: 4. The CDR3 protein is CASSTSGRATTQYF. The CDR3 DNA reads TGTGCCAGCAGCACTAGCGGGAGGGCCACGACCCAGTACTTC.

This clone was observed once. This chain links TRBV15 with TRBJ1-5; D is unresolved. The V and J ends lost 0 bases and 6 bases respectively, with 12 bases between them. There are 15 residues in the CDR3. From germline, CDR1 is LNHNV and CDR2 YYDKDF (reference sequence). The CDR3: CATSRDVNYRQPQHF. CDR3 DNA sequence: TGTGCCACCAGCAGAGATGTCAACTATCGTCAGCCCCAGCATTTT.

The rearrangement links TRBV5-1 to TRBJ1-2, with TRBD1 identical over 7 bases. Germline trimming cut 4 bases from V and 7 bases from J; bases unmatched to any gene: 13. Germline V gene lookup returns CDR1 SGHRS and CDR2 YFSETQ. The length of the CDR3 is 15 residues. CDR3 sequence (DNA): TGCGCCAGCAGCGTACTAGAGGGGGCAGCGGGTGGCTACACCTTC. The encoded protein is CASSVLEGAAGGYTF.

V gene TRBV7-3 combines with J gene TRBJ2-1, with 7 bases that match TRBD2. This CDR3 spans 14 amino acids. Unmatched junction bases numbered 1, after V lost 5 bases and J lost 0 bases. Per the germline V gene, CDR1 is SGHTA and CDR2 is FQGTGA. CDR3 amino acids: CASSPGGSYNEQFF. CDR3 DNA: TGTGCCAGCAGCCCGGGGGGCTCCTACAATGAGCAGTTCTTC.

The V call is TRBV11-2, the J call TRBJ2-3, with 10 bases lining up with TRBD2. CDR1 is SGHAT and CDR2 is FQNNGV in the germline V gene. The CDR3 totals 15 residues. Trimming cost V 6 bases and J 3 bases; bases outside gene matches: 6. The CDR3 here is CASSFTSGTTDTQYF. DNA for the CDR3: TGTGCCAGCAGTTTTACTAGCGGGACAACAGATACGCAGTATTTT.